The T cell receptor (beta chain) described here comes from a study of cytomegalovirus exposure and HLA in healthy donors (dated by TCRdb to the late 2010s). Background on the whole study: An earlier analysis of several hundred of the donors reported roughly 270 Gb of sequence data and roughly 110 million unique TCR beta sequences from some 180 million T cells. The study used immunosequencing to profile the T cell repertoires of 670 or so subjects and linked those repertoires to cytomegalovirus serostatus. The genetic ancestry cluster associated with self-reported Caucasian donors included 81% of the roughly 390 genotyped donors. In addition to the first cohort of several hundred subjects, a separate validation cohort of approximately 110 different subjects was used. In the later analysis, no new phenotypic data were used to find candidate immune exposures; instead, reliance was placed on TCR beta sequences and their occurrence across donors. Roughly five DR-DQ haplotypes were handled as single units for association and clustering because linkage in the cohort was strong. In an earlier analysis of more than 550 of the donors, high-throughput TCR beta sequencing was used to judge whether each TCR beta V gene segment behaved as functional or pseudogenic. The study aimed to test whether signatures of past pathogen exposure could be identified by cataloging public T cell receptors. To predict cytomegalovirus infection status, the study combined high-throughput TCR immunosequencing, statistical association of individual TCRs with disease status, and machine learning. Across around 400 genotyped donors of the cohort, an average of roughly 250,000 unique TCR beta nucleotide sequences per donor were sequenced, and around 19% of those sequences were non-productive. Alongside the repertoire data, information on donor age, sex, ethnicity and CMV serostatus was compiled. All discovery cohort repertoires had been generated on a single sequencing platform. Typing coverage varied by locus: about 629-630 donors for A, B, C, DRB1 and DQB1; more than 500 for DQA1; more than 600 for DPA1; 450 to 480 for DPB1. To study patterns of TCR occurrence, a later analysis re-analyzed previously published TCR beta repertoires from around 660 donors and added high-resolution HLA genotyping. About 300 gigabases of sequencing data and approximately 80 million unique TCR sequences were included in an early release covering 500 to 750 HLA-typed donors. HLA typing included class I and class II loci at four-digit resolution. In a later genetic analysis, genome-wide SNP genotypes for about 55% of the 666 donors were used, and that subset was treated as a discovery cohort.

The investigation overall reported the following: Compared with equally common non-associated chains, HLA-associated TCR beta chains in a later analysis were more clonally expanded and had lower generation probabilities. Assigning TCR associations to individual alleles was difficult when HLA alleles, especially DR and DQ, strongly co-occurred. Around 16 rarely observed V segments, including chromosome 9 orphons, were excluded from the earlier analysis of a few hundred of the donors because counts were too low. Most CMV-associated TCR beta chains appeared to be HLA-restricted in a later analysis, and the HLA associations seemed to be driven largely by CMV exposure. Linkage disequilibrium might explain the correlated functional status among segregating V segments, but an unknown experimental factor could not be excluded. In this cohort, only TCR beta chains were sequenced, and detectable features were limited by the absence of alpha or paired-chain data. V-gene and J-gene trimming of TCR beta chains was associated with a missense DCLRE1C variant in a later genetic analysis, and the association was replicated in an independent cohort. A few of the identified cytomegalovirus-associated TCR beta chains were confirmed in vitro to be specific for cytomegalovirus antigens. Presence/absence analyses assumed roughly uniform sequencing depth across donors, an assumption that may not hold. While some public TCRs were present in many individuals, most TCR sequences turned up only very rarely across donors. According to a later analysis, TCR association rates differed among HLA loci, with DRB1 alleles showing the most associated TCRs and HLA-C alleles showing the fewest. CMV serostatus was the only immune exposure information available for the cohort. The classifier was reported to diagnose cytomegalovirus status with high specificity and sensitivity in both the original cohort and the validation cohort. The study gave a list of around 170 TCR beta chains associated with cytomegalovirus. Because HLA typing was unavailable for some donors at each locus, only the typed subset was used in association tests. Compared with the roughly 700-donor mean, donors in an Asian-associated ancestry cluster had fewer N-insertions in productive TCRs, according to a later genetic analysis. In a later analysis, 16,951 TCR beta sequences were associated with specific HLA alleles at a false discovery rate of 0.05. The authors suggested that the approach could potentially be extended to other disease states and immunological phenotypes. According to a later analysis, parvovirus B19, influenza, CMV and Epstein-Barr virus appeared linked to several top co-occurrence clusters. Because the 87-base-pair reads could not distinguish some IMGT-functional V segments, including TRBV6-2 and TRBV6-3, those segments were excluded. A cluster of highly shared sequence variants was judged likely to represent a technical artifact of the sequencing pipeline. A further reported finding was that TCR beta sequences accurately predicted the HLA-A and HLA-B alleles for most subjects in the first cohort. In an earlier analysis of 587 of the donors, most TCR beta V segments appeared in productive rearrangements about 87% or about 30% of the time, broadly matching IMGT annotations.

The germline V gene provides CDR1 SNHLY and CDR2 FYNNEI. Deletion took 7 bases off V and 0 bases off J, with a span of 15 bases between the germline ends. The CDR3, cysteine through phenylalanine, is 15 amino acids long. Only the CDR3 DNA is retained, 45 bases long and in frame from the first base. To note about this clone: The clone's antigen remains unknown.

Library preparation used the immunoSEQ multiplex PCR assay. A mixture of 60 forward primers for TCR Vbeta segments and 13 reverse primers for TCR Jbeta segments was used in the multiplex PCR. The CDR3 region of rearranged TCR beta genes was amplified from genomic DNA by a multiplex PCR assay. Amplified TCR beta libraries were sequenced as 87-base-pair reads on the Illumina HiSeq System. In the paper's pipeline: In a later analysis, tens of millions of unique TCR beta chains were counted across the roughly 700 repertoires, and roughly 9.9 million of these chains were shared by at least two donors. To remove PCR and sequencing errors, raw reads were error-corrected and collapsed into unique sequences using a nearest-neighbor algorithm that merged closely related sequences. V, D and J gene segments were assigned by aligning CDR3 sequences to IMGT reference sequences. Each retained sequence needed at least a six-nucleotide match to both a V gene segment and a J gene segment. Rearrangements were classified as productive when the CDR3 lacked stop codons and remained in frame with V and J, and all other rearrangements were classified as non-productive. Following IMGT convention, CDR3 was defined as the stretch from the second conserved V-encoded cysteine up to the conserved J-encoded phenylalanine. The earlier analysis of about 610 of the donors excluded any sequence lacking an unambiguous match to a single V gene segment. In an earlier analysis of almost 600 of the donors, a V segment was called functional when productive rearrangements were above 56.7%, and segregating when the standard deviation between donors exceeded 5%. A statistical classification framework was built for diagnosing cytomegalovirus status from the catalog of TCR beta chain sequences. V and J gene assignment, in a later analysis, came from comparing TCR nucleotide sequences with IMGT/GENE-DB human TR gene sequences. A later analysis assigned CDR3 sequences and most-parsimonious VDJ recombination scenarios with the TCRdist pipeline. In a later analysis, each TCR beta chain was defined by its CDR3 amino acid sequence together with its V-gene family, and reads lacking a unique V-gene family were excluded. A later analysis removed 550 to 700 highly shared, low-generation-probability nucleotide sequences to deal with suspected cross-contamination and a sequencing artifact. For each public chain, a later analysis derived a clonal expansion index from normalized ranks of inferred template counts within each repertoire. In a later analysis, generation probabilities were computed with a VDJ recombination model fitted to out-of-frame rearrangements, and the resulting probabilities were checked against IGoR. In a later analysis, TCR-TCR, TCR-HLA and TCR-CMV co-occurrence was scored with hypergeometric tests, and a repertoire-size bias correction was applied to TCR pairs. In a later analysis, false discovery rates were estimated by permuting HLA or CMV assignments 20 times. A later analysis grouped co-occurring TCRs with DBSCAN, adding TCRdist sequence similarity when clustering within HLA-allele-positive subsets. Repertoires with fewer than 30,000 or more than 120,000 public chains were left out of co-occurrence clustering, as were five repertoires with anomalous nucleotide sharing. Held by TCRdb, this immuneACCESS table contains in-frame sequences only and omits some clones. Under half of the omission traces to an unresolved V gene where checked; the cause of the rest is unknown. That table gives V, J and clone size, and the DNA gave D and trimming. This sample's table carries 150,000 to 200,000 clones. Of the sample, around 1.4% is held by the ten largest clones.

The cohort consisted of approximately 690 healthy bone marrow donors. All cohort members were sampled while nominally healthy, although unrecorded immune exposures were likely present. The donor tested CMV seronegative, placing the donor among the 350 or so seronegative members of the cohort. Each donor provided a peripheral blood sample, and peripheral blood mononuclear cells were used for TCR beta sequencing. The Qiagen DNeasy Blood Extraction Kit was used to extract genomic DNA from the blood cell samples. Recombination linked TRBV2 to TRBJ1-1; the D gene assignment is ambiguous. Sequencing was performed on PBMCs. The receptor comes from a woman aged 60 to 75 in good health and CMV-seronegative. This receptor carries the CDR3 CASTRGAPMNTEAFF. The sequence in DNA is TGTGCCAGCACGAGAGGCGCCCCCATGAACACTGAAGCTTTCTTT.